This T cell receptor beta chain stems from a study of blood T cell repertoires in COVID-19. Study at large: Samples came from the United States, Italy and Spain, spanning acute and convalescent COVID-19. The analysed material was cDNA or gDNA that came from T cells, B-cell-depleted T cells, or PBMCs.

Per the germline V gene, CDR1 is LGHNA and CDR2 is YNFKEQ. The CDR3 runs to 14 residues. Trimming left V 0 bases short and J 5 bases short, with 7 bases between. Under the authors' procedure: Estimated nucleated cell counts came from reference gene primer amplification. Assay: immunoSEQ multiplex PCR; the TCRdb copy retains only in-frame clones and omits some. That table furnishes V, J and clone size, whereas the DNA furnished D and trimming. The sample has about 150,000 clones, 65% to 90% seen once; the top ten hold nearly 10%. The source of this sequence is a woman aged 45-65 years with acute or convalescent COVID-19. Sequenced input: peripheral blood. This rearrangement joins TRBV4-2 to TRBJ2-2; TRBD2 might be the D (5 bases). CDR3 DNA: TGTGCCAGCAGCCAAGACTCGGGGACCGGGGAGCTGTTTTTT. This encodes CASSQDSGTGELFF.